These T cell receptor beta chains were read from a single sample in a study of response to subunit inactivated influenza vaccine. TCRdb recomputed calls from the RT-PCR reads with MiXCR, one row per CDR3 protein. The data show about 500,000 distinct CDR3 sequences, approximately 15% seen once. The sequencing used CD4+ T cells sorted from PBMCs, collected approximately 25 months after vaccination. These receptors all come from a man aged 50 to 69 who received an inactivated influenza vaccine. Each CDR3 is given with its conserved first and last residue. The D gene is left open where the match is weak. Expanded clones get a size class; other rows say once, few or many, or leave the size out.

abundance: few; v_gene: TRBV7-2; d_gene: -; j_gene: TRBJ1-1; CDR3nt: TGTGCCAGCAGCGAGAGATTGGGACTGAACACTGAAGCTTTCTTT; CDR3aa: CASSERLGLNTEAFF
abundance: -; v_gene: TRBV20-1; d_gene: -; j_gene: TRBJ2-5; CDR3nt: TGCAGTGCTGTAGGATCCCGGGGGCGTCTAGTCCGGGGGAATCAAGAGACCCAGTACTTC; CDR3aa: CSAVGSRGRLVRGNQETQYF
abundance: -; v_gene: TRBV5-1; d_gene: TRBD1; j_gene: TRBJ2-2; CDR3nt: TGCGCCAGCAGCTTGGTTATCGGGACAGGGGGTCGCGACACCGGGGAGCTGTTTTTT; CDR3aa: CASSLVIGTGGRDTGELFF
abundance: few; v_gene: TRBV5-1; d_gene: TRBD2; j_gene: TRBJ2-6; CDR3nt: TGCGCCAGCAGCTTGGTGGGACTAGCGGGGGGCCTCTCTGGGGCCAACGTCCTGACTTTC; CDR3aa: CASSLVGLAGGLSGANVLTF
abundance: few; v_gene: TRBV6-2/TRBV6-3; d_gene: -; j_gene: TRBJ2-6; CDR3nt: TGTGCCAGCAGTTACTCAAGTATACCCTCTGGGGCCAACGTCCTGACTTTC; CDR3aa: CASSYSSIPSGANVLTF
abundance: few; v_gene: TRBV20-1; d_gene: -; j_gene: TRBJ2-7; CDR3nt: TGCAGTGCTAGAGATCGTTGGGGTTTCCCCTACGAGCAGTACTTC; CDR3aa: CSARDRWGFPYEQYF
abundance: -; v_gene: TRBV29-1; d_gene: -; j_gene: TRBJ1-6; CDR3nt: TGCAGCGCTAAGGATTCCCTATCCCTCCACTTT; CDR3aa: CSAKDSLSLHF
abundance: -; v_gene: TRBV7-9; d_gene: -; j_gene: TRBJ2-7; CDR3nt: TGTGCCAGCAGCTCCCCAACCCTCGGATCCTACGAGCAGTACTTC; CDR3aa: CASSSPTLGSYEQYF
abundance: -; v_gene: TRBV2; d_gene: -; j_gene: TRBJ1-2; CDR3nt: TGTGCCAGCAGTTCACAGGGTAACTATGGCTACACCTTC; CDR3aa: CASSSQGNYGYTF
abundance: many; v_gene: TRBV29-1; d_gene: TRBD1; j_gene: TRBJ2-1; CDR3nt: TGCAGCATAGGACAGGGGGCGAGGAATGAGCAGTTCTTC; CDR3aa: CSIGQGARNEQFF
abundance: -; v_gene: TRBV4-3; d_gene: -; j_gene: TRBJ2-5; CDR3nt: TGCGCCAGCAGCCAAGGGGAGGGGGCGACCCAGTACTTC; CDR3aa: CASSQGEGATQYF
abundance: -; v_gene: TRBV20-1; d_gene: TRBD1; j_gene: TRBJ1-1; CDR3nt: TGCAGTGCTAGAACAGGGGGTGGTGAAGCTTTCTTT; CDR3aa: CSARTGGGEAFF
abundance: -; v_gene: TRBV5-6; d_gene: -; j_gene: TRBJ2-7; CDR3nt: TGTGCCAGCAGCCGCCAGATCGGTAGCGAGCAGTACTTC; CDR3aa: CASSRQIGSEQYF
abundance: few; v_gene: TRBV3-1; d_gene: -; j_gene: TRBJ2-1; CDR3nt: TGTGCCAGCAGCCAGACCCCCCGTAATGAGCAGTTCTTC; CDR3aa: CASSQTPRNEQFF
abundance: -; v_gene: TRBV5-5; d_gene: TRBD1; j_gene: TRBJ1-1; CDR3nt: TGTGCCAGCAGCTTGGCCAGGACAGGAGGGAACACTGAAGCTTTCTTT; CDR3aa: CASSLARTGGNTEAFF
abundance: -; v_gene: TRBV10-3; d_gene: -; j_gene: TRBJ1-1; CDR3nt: TGTGCCATCAGTGAGGCGGGGGGCTCGGACACTGAAGCTTTCTTT; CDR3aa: CAISEAGGSDTEAFF
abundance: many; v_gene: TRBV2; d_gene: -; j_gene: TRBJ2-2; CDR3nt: TGTGCCAGCAGTAGGGAAGGCCTCGCGAACACCGGGGAGCTGTTTTTT; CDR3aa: CASSREGLANTGELFF
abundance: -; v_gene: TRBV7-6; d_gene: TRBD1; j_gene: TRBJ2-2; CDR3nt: TGTGCCAGCAGCTTAGACCGGACAGGCTACACCGGGGAGCTGTTTTTT; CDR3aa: CASSLDRTGYTGELFF
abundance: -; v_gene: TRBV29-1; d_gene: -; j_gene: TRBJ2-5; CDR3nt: TGCAGCGTTGGGCAGACACAAGAGACCCAGTACTTC; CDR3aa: CSVGQTQETQYF
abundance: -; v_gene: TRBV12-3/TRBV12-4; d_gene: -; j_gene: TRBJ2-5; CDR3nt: TGTGCCAGCAGGCCCGAGCACCAAGAGACCCAGTACTTC; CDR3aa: CASRPEHQETQYF
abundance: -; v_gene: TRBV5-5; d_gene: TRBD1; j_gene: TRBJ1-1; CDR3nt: TGTGCCAGCAGCCTCGGACAGGGACCTGAAGCTTTCTTT; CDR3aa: CASSLGQGPEAFF
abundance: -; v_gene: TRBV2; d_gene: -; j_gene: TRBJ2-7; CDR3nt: TGTGCCAGCAGTGACAGGCGGTACGAGCAGTACTTC; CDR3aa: CASSDRRYEQYF
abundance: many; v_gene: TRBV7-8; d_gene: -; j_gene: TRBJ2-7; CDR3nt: TGTGCCAGCAGCACCGGACTGTCCGACGAGCAGTACTTC; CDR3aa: CASSTGLSDEQYF
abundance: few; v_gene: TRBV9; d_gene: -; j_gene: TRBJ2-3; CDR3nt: TGTGCCAGCAGCCTACTTAACTCCGGTAGGACAGATACGCAGTATTTT; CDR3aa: CASSLLNSGRTDTQYF
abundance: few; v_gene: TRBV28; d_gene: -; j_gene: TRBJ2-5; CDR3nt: TGTGCCAGCCGGAGGGGGGGCCGGGAGACCCAGTACTTC; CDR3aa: CASRRGGRETQYF